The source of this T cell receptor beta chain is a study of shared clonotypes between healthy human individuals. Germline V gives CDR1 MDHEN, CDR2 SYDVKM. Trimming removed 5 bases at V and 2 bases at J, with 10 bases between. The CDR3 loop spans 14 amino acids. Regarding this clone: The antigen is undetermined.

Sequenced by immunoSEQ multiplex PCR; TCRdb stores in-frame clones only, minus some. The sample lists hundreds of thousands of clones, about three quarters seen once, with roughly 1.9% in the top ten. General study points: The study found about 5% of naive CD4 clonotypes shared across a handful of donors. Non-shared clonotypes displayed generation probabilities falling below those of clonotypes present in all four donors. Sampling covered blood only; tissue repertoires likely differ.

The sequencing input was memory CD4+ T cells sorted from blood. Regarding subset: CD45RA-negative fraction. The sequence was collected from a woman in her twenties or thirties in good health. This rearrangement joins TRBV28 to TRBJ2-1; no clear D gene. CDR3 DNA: TGTGCCAGCAGTCCAATCCGGACCTACAATGAGCAGTTCTTC. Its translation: CASSPIRTYNEQFF.